The 19 T cell receptor beta chains in this list originate from one sample, sequenced in a study of cytotoxic CD8 clonotypes in ibrutinib-treated CLL. TCRdb's copy holds only in-frame clones and misses some; the assay was immunoSEQ multiplex PCR. Here the sample spans 150,000 to 250,000 clones, about 72% being singletons. Here the sequenced sample was PBMCs, taken after 24 months of ibrutinib treatment. Receptor source: a human donor with chronic lymphocytic leukemia.

V usage is TRBV9 and J usage is TRBJ1-1; D gene ambiguous. This CDR3 has 15 residues. Germline assignment: CDR1 SGDLS and CDR2 YYNGEE. V was trimmed by 4 bases and J by 4 bases, leaving 17 bases between them. The chain's CDR3 is CASSPHLGSGTEAFF. The DNA for the CDR3 is TGTGCCAGCAGCCCACATCTCGGGAGCGGCACTGAAGCTTTCTTT.

The chain combines TRBV15 with TRBJ2-1; D is ambiguous. Trimming stripped 2 bases from V and 6 bases from J, with 5 bases between. The V gene's germline CDR1 is LNHNV and CDR2 YYDKDF (reference sequence). The CDR3 is made up of 12 amino acids. CDR3 sequence reads: CATSRSSNEQFF. The DNA of the CDR3 is TGTGCCACCAGCAGAAGCTCCAATGAGCAGTTCTTC. Based on the CDR3 plus reference TRBV15 and TRBJ2-1, the full variable domain is DAMVIQNPRYQVTQFGKPVTLSCSQTLNHNVMYWYQQKSSQAPKLLFHYYDKDFNNEADTPDNFQSRRPNTSFCFLDIRSPGLGDTAMYLCATSRSSNEQFFGPGTRLTVL.

J is TRBJ1-4 and V is TRBV5-4; D gene uncertain. This CDR3 region has 15 residues. Trimming left V 1 base short and J 7 bases short, with 14 bases between. Germline V gives CDR1 SGHNT, CDR2 YYREEE (reference sequence). The CDR3 DNA sequence: TGTGCCAGCAGCTTGTCAACTGCGATGAGTGAAAAACTGTTTTTT. This translates into CASSLSTAMSEKLFF.

The chain carries TRBV9 and TRBJ2-1, with D perhaps TRBD1 (5 bases). CDR1 SGDLS and CDR2 YYNGEE come from the germline V gene. Trimming removed 3 bases from V and 1 base from J, with 8 bases in between. This CDR3 spans 14 amino acids. This CDR3 is CASSAAGSYNEQFF. CDR3 bases: TGTGCCAGCAGCGCGGCAGGGTCCTACAATGAGCAGTTCTTC.

Here the CDR3 reads CASSLVRGDEQFF. Here the CDR3 DNA reads TGTGCCAGCAGCTTAGTTCGGGGAGATGAGCAGTTCTTC. The chain joins TRBV7-2 to TRBJ2-1, with a possible D match to TRBD2 (5 bases). V lost 1 base and J 8 bases, leaving 9 bases between the germline ends. The CDR3 has 13 amino acids. The germline CDR1 and CDR2 sequences are SGHTA and FQGNSA.

The chain has TRBV7-9 and TRBJ2-5; no clear D. The CDR3 totals 15 residues. CDR1 and CDR2 (germline): SEHNR, FQNEAQ (reference sequence). Trimming left V 3 bases short and J 0 bases short, with 11 bases between. As DNA, the CDR3 is TGTGCCAGCAGCTTTGCCTCCCCGTACCAAGAGACCCAGTACTTC. Protein: CASSFASPYQETQYF. The whole variable domain, remainder taken from reference TRBV7-9 and TRBJ2-5, is DTGVSQNPRHKITKRGQNVTFRCDPISEHNRLYWYRQTLGQGPEFLTYFQNEAQLEKSRLLSDRFSAERPKGSFSTLEIQRTEQGDSAMYLCASSFASPYQETQYFGPGTRLLVL.

The chain has TRBV27 and TRBJ2-7; weak D call: TRBD1 (6 bases). Germline values: CDR1 MNHEY, CDR2 SMNVEV (reference sequence). V dropped 6 bases and J dropped 3 bases, with 12 bases sitting between them. The CDR3 is 13 residues long. The CDR3 reads CASRRQEDYEQYF. CDR3 sequence (DNA): TGTGCCAGCAGAAGACAGGAAGACTACGAGCAGTACTTC.

The chain carries TRBV18 and TRBJ1-1; 7 bases are a match to TRBD1. Trimming took 3 bases from V and 0 from J; bases not matched to a gene: 10. The CDR3 totals 17 residues. Per the germline V gene, CDR1 is KGHSH and CDR2 is LQKENI. This chain's CDR3 is CASSPEIMGQLNTEAFF. The CDR3 bases are TGTGCCAGCTCACCCGAAATAATGGGACAGTTGAACACTGAAGCTTTCTTT.

The chain is built from TRBV10-1 and TRBJ2-5, with 12 bases that match TRBD2. V trimming: 1 base; J trimming: 5 bases; junction bases outside the gene matches: 5. The germline V gene has CDR1 WNHNN and CDR2 SYGVQD (reference sequence). The CDR3 is made up of 16 amino acids. The CDR3 DNA follows: TGCGCCAGCAGTGAGTTACTAGCGGGAGGCTATGAGACCCAGTACTTC. Translation: CASSELLAGGYETQYF.

This chain links TRBV15 with TRBJ2-2, with a possible D match to TRBD1 (7 bases). From germline, CDR1 is LNHNV and CDR2 YYDKDF (reference sequence). CDR3 length equals 14 residues. V was shortened by 8 bases and J by 4 bases, with 14 bases between the two germline ends. Here the CDR3 reads CATQNRGGTGELFF. CDR3 bases: TGTGCCACCCAGAACAGGGGAGGCACCGGGGAGCTGTTTTTT.

The chain combines TRBV6-5 with TRBJ1-2; TRBD1 might be the D (6 bases). V shed 1 base and J shed 6 bases, with 12 bases lying between them. Per the germline V gene, CDR1 is MNHEY and CDR2 is SVGAGI. The CDR3 extends over 14 amino acids. The chain's CDR3 is CASSYFRGEHGYTF. DNA for the CDR3: TGTGCCAGCAGTTACTTCAGGGGCGAGCATGGCTACACCTTC.

The chain has TRBV6-5 and TRBJ1-4; the D is unclear. The CDR3 totals 16 residues. Per germline, CDR1 MNHEY and CDR2 SVGAGI. V was clipped by 0 bases and J by 2 bases, with 10 bases between them. The CDR3 loop reads CASSYSHSYTNEKLFF. CDR3 bases: TGTGCCAGCAGTTACTCCCACAGCTATACTAATGAAAAACTGTTTTTT.

This rearrangement joins TRBV5-1 to TRBJ1-4, with TRBD1 matching over 9 bases. Germline trimming cut 0 bases from V and 7 bases from J; bases unmatched to any gene: 7. The CDR3 is made up of 16 amino acids. CDR1 SGHRS and CDR2 YFSETQ come from the germline V gene. In nucleotides, the CDR3 is TGCGCCAGCAGCTTGGGGGACGGGACAGGGATTGAAAAACTGTTTTTT. Amino acids: CASSLGDGTGIEKLFF.

The V and J genes are TRBV10-2 and TRBJ2-3; D gene unclear. The CDR3 is 16 residues long. Between the trimmed V and J ends, which lost 3 bases and 2 bases, there was a span of 15 bases. Germline V gives CDR1 WSHSY, CDR2 SAAADI. The CDR3 loop is CASSDLDLRFTDTQYF. The CDR3 coding sequence is TGCGCCAGCAGTGATCTAGACTTGCGATTCACAGATACGCAGTATTTT.

The CDR3 sequence: CASSPSPLAGHNEQFF. The CDR3 DNA sequence: TGTGCCAGCAGCCCGAGCCCCCTAGCGGGCCACAATGAGCAGTTCTTC. This chain links TRBV9 with TRBJ2-1, with TRBD2 identical over 8 bases. CDR1 and CDR2 from the germline V gene are SGDLS and YYNGEE. The CDR3 length is 16 residues. V was clipped by 4 bases and J by 5 bases; unmatched bases: 11.

The J gene is TRBJ2-7, the V gene TRBV5-1; TRBD1 is a possible D gene (7 bases). Germline V CDR1 and CDR2: SGHRS, YFSETQ. Trimming stripped 4 bases from V and 6 bases from J, with 26 bases between. The CDR3 totals 17 residues. The CDR3 nucleotides read TGCGCCAGCAGCACACATCGCGGGGCTCTCGAGGGGGCCGAGCAGTACTTC. Translated, it gives CASSTHRGALEGAEQYF.

The rearrangement uses TRBV30 and TRBJ1-2; D is ambiguous. CDR3 length: 12 amino acids. V gave up 3 bases and J gave up 2 bases, with 7 bases separating them. Germline V gene sequence: CDR1 GTSNPN, CDR2 SVGIG (reference sequence). The CDR3 sequence: CAWRRSNYGYTF. DNA of the CDR3: TGTGCCTGGAGACGATCCAACTATGGCTACACCTTC.

The chain is built from TRBV4-1 and TRBJ2-7; 7 positions agree with TRBD2. Germline CDR1 is MGHRA and CDR2 is YSYEKL. The V and J ends lost 4 bases and 3 bases, in that order; junction bases with no gene match: 9. This CDR3 contains 15 residues. The CDR3 region is CASSPTLANLYEQYF. Written as DNA, the CDR3 is TGCGCCAGCAGCCCGACACTAGCGAACCTCTACGAGCAGTACTTC.

The rearrangement uses TRBV18 and TRBJ2-7, with 10 nucleotides matching TRBD1. CDR3 length equals 15 residues. CDR1 KGHSH and CDR2 LQKENI come from the germline V gene. Trimming removed 3 bases from V and 3 bases from J; junction bases left unmatched: 5. The CDR3 loop is CASSPPGQGFYEQYF. The CDR3 bases are TGTGCCAGCTCACCCCCGGGACAGGGGTTCTACGAGCAGTACTTC.